The present T cell receptor beta chain was sequenced within a study of blood T cell repertoires in COVID-19. Study at large: Donors in the United States, Italy and Spain gave samples during acute or convalescent COVID-19.

Germline V gene sequence: CDR1 SNHLY, CDR2 FYNNEI. The CDR3 has 15 residues. The junction had 12 bases not matched to a gene; V was cut back by 7 bases and J by 7 bases. Under the authors' procedure: The assay estimated nucleated cells by amplifying reference gene primers. Profiled with immunoSEQ multiplex PCR; TCRdb holds only in-frame clones, not every one. D and trimming come from the DNA, and the V and J calls and clone size come from that table. The table records approximately 75,000 clones, around 84% of them present only once. The chain has TRBV2 and TRBJ2-1; TRBD1 agrees at 8 bases. The sample comprised peripheral blood. This TCR derives from a woman older than 75 with acute or convalescent COVID-19. In DNA form, the CDR3 reads TGTGCCAGCATCGAAGGGCAGGGGGCAGGTAATGAGCAGTTCTTC. Amino acid sequence: CASIEGQGAGNEQFF. Full variable domain (missing parts from reference TRBV2 and TRBJ2-1): EPEVTQTPSHQVTQMGQEVILRCVPISNHLYFYWYRQILGQKVEFLVSFYNNEISEKSEIFDDQFSVERPDGSNFTLKIRSTKLEDSAMYFCASIEGQGAGNEQFFGPGTRLTVL.